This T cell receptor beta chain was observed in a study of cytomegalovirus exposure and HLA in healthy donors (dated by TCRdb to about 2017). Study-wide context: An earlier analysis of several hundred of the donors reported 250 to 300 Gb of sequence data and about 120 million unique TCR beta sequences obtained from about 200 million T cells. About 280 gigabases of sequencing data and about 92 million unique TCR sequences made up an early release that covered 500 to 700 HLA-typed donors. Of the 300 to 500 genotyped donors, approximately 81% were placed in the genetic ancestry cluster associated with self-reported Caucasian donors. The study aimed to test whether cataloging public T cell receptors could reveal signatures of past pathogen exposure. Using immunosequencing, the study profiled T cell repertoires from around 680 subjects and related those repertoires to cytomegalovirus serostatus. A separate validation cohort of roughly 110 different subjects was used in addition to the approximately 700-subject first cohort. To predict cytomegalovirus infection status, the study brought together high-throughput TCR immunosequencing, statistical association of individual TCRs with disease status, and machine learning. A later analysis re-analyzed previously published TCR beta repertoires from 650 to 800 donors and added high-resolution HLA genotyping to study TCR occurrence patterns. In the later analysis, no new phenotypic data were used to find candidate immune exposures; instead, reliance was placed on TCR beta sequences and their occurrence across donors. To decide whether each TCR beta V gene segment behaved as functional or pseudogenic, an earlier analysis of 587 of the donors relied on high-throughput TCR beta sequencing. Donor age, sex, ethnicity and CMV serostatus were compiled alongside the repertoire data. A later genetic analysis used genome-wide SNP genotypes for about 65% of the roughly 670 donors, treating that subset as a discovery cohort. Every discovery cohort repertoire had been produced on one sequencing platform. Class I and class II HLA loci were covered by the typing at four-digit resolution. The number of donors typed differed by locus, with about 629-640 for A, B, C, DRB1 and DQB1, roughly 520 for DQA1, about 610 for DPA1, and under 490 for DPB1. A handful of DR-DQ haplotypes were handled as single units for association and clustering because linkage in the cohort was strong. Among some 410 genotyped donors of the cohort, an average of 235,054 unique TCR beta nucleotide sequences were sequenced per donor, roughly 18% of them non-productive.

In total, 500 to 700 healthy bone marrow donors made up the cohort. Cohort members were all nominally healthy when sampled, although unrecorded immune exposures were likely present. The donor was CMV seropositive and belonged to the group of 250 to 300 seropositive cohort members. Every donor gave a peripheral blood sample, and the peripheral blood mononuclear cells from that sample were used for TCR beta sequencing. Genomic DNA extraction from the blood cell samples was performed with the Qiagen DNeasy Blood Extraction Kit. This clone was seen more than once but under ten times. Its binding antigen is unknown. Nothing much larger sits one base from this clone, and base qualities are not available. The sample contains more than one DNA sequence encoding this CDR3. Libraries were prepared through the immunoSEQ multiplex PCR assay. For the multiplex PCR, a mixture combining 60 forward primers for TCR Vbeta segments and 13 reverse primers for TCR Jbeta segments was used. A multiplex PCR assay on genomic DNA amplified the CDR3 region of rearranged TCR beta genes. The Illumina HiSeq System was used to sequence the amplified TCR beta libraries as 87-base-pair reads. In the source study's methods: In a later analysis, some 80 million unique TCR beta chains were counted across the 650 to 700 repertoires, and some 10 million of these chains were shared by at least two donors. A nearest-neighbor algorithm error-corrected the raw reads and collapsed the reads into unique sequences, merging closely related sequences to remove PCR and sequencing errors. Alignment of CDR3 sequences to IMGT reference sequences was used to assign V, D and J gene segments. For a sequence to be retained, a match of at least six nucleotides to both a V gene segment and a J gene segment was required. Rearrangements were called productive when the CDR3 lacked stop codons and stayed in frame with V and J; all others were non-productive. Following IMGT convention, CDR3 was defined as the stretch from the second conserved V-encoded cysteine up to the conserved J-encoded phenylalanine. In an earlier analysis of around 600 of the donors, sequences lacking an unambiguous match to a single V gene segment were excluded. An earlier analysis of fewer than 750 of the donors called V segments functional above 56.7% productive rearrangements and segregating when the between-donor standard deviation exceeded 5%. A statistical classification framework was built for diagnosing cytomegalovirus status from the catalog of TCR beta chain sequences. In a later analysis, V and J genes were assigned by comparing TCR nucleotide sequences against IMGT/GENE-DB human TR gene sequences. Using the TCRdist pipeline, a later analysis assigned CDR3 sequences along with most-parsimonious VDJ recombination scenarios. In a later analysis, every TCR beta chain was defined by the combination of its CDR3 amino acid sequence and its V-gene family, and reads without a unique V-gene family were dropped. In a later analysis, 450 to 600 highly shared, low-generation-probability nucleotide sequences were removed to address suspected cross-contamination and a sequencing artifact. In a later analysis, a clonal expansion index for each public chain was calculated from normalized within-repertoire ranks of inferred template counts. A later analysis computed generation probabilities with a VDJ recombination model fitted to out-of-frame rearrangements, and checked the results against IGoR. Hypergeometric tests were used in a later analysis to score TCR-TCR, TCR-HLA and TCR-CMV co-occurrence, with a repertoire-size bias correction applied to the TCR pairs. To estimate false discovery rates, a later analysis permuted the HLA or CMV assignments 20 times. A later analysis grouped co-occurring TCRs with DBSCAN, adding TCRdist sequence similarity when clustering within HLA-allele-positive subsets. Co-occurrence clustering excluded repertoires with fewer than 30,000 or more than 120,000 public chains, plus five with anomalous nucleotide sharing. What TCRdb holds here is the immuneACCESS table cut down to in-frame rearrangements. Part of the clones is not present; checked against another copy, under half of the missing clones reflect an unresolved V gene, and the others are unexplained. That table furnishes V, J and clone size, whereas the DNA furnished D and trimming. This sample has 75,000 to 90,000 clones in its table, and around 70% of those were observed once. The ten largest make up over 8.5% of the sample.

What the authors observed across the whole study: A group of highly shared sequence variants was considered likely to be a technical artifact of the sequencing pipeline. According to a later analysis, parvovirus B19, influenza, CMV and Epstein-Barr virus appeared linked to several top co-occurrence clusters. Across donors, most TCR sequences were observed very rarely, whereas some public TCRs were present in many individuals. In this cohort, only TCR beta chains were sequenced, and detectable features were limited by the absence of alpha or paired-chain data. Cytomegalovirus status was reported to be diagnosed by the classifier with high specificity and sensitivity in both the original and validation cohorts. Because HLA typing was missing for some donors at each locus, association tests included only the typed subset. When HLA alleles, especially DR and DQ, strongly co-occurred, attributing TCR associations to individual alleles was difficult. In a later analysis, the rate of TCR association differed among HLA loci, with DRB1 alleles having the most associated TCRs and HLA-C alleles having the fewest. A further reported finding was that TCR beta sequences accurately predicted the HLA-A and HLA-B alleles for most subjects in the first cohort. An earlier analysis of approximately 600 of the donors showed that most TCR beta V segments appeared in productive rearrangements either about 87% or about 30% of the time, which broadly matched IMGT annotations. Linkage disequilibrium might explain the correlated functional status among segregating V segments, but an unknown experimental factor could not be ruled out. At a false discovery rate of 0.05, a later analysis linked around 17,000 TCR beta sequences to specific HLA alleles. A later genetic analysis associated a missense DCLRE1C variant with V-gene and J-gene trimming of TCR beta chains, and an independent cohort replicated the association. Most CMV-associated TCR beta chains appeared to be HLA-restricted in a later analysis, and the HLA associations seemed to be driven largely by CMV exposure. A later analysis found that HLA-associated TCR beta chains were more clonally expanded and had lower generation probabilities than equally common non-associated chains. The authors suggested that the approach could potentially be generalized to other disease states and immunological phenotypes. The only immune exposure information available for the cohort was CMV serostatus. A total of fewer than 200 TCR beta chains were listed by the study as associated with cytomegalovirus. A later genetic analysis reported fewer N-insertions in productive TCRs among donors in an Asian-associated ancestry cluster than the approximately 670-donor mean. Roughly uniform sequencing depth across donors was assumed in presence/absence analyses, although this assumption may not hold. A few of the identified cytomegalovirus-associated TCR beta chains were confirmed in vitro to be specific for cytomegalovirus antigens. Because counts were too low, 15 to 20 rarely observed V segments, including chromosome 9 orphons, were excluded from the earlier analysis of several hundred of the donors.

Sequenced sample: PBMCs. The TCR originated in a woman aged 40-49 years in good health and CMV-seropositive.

The DNA reads TGTGCCAGCAGTTATGGGACAGGGAACTACGAGCAGTACTTC. It codes for CASSYGTGNYEQYF. The chain joins TRBV6-6 to TRBJ2-7, and 9 bases in between align with TRBD1. The germline V gene (reference sequence) supplies CDR1 MNHNY and CDR2 SVGAGI. The CDR3, cysteine through phenylalanine, is 14 amino acids long. Here the CDR3 DNA is all that survives: 42 bases in frame from base 1. Here V drops 3 bases and J drops 3 bases, and the junction holds 3 bases not matched to any gene.